This T cell receptor (beta chain) was captured by sequencing in a study of cytomegalovirus exposure and HLA in healthy donors. Whole-study results and caveats: Apparent HLA restriction characterized most CMV-associated TCR beta chains in a later analysis. CMV serostatus was the sole immune exposure data available.

Likely unrecorded immune exposures existed in these nominally healthy donors. PCR primers comprised 60 Vbeta and 13 Jbeta primers. Data came from immunoSEQ multiplex PCR; TCRdb stores just in-frame clones and leaves some out. The sample carries around 170,000 clones, about 72% recorded once. As for this clone: Its antigen is not identified.

Deletions cut 6 bases from V and 1 base from J, with 10 bases between. The CDR3 is 14 residues long. Germline lookup yields CDR1 KGHSH and CDR2 LQKENI. The chain recombines TRBV18 with TRBJ1-5; D possibly corresponds to TRBD1 (6 bases). Source material: PBMCs. This TCR derives from a girl between 10 and 17 years old in good health and CMV-seronegative. CDR3 DNA: TGTGCCAGCTCCCTCGGACAGAGCAATCAGCCCCAGCATTTT. This codes for CASSLGQSNQPQHF. The entire variable domain, with the rest obtained from reference TRBV18 and TRBJ1-5, is as follows: NAGVMQNPRHLVRRRGQEARLRCSPMKGHSHVYWYRQLPEEGLKFMVYLQKENIIDESGMPKERFSAEFPKEGPSILRIQQVVRGDSAAYFCASSLGQSNQPQHFGDGTRLSIL.